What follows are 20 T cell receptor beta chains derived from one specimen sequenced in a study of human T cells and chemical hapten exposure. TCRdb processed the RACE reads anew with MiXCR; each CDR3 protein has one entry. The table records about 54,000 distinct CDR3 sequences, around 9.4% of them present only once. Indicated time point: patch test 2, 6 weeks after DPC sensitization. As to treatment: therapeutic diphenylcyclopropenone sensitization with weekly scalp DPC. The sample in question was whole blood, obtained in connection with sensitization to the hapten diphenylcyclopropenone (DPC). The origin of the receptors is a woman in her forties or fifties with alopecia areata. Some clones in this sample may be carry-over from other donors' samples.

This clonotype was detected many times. The CDR3: CASSPGRSNLQNIQYF. CDR3 in DNA: TGTGCCAGCAGCCCTGGACGGTCAAACCTCCAAAACATTCAGTACTTC. The J gene is TRBJ2-4, the V gene TRBV4-2; D remains unclear. CDR1 is LGHNA, CDR2 YNFKEQ, per germline. The CDR3 is made up of 16 amino acids. V was shortened by 4 bases and J by 5 bases, with 18 bases between the two germline ends.

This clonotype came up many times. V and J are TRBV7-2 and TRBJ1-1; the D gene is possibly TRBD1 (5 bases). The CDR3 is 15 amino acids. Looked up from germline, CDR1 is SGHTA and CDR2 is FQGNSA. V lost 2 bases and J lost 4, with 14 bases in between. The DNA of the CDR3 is TGTGCCAGCAGCTTAAATCCCGGGGCGGGCACTGAAGCTTTCTTT. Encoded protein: CASSLNPGAGTEAFF.

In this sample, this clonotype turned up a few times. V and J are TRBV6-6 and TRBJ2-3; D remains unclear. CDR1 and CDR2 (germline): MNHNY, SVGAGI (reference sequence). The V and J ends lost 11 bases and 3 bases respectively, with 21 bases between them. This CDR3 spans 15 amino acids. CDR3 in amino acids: CASRSHQASTDTQYF. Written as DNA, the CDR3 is TGTGCCTCACGATCTCATCAGGCCTCTACAGATACGCAGTATTTT.

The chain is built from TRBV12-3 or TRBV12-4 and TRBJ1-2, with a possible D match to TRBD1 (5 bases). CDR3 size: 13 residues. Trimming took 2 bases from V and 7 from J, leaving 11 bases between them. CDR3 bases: TGTGCCAGCAGTTTAATAGGGGAAGGTGGCTACACCTTC. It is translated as CASSLIGEGGYTF.

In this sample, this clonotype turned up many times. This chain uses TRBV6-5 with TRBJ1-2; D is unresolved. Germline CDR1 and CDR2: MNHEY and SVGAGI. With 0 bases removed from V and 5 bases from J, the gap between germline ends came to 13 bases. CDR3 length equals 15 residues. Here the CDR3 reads CASSYSYGFRYGYTF. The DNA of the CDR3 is TGTGCCAGCAGTTACTCGTATGGGTTTCGATATGGCTACACCTTC.

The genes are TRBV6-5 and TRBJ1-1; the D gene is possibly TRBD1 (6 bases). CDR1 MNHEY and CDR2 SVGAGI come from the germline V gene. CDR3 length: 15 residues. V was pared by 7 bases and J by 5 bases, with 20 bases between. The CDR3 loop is CASTNFGGPGTEAFF. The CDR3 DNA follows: TGTGCCAGCACCAACTTTGGGGGGCCAGGGACTGAAGCTTTCTTT.

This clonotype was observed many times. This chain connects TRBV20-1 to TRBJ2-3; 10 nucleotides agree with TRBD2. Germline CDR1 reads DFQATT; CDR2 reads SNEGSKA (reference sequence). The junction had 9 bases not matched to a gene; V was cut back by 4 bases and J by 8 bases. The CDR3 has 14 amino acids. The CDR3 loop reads CSATDILAGITQYF. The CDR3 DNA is TGCAGTGCTACAGACATACTAGCGGGGATTACGCAGTATTTT.

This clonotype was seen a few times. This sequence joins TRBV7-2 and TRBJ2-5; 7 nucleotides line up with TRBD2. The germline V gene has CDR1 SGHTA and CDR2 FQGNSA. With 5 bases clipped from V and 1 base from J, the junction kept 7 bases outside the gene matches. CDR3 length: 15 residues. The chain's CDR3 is CASSPTGTIQETQYF. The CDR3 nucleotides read TGTGCCAGCAGCCCAACCGGGACTATCCAAGAGACCCAGTACTTC.

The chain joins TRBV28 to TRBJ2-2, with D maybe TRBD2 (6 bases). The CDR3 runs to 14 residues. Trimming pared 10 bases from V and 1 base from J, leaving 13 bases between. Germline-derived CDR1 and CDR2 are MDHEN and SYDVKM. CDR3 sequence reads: CATNSAGNTGELFF. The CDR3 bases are TGTGCCACGAACTCAGCGGGGAACACCGGGGAGCTGTTTTTT.

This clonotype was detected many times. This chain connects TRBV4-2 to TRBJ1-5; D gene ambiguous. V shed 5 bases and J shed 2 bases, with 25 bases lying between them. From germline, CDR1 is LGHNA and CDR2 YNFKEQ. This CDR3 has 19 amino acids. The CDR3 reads CASSGSTPTTDTGNQPQHF. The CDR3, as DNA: TGTGCCAGCAGCGGGTCCACGCCTACCACCGACACAGGCAATCAGCCCCAGCATTTT.

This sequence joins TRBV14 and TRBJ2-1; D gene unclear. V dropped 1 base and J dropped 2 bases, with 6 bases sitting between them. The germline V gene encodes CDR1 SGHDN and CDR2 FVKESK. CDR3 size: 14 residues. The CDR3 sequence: CASSQVAAYNEQFF. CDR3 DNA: TGTGCCAGCAGCCAAGTTGCAGCCTACAATGAGCAGTTCTTC.

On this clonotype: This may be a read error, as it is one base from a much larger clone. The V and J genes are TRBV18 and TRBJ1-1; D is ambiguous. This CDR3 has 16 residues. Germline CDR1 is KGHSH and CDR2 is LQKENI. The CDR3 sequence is CVSSPNPVRLNTEAFF. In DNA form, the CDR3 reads TGTGTCAGCTCACCGAATCCGGTACGGTTGAACACTGAAGCTTTCTTT.

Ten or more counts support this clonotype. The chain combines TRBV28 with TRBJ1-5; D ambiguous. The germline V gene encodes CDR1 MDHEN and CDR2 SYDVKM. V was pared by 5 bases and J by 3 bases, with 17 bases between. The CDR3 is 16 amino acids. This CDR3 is CASSPLPSAANQPQHF. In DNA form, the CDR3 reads TGTGCCAGCAGTCCCCTCCCGTCGGCAGCCAATCAGCCCCAGCATTTT.

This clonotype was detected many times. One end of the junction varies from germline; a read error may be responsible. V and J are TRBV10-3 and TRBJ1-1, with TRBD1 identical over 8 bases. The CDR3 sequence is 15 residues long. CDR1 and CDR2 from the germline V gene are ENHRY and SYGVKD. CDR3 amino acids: CIQGAARLSYTEAFF. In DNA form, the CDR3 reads TGCATCCAGGGGGCCGCTCGCCTTAGTTACACTGAAGCTTTCTTT.

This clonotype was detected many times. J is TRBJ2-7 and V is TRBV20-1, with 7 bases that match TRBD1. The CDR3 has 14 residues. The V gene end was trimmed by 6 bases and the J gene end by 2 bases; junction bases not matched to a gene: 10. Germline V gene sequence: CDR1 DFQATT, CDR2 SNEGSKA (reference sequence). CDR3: CSAETGTVPYEQYF. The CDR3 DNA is TGCAGTGCGGAGACAGGGACCGTTCCCTACGAGCAGTACTTC.

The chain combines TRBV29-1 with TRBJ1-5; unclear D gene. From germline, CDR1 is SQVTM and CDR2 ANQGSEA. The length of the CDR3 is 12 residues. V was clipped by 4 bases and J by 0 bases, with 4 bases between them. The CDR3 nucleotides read TGCAGCGTTGGGGATAGCAATCAGCCCCAGCATTTT. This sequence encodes CSVGDSNQPQHF.

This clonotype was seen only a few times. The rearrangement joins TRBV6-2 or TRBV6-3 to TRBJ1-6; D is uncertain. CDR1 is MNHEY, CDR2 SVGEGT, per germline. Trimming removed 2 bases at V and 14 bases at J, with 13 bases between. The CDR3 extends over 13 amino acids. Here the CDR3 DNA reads TGTGCCAGCAGTTACAGTACTCCCGCGTCCCTCCACTTT. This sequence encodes CASSYSTPASLHF.

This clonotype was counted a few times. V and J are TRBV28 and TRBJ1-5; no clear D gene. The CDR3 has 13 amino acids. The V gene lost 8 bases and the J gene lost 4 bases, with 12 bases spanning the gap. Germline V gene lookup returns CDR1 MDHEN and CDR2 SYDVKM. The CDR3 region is CASAPRTNQPQHF. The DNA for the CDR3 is TGTGCCAGCGCCCCCAGGACGAATCAGCCCCAGCATTTT.

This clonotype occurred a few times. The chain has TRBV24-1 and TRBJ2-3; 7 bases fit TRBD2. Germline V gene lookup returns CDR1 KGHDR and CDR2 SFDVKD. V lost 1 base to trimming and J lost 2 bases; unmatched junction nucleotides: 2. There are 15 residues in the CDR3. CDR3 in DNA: TGTGCCACCAGTGATTTTGGGGGGGTCACAGATACGCAGTATTTT. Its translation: CATSDFGGVTDTQYF.

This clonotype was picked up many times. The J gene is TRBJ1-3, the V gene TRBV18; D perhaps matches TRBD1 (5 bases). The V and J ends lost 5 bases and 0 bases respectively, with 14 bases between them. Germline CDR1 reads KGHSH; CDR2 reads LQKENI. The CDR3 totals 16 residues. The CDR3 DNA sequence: TGTGCCAGCTCAGCGGACACTTTTTACTCTGGAAACACCATATATTTT. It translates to CASSADTFYSGNTIYF.